The 31 T cell receptor beta chains given below trace back to one sample, sequenced in a study of T cell repertoires in cytomegalovirus infection. TCRdb re-called the reads through MiXCR, storing one row per CDR3 protein. Of approximately 750,000 distinct CDR3 sequences listed, 35% to 45% are singletons. The sample was PBMCs. The source of these receptors is a human donor in good health (CMV status not recorded). Some clones in this sample may be carry-over from other donors' samples.

This clonotype was observed a handful of times. The rearrangement uses TRBV27 and TRBJ1-4; 9 nucleotides align to TRBD1. V lost 6 bases, J lost 10 bases, and 15 bases stayed unmatched. Germline V CDR1 and CDR2: MNHEY, SMNVEV (reference sequence). The CDR3 is 16 amino acids. CDR3 in amino acids: CASRPISGTGQGKLFF. The CDR3 region has the DNA TGTGCCAGCAGACCCATTTCCGGGACAGGGCAAGGAAAACTGTTTTTT.

This clonotype was detected only a few times. The V gene is TRBV28, the J gene TRBJ2-4, with TRBD1 identical over 12 bases. This CDR3 has 15 residues. The germline V gene encodes CDR1 MDHEN and CDR2 SYDVKM. V lost 3 bases to trimming and J lost 8 bases; unmatched junction nucleotides: 5. CDR3 nucleotide sequence: TGTGCCAGCAGTTTTCGGGGACAGGGGGCGGACATTCAGTACTTC. The encoded protein is CASSFRGQGADIQYF.

On this clonotype: A much larger clonotype is one base distant, so this may be a read error. The chain links TRBV7-2 to TRBJ2-1, with 12 bases aligning to TRBD2. The CDR3 covers 17 residues. Germline V lookup: CDR1 SGHTA, CDR2 FQGNSA. DNA for the CDR3: TGTGCCAGCAGCCCCCCGGGACTAGCGGGTTCTCTTAATGAGCCGTTCTTC. Its protein is CASSPPGLAGSLNEPFF.

This rearrangement joins TRBV11-1 to TRBJ1-1; 7 positions agree with TRBD1. Germline CDR1 is SGHAT and CDR2 is FQDESV (reference sequence). There are 16 residues in the CDR3. Unmatched junction bases numbered 8, after V lost 4 bases and J lost 0 bases. This CDR3 is CASSSLPTGLNTEAFF. Here the CDR3 DNA reads TGTGCCAGCAGCTCGTTACCGACAGGGCTGAACACTGAAGCTTTCTTT.

This clonotype was seen more than once but under ten times. The chain uses TRBV5-1 and TRBJ2-1, with TRBD1 identical over 7 bases. The CDR3 runs to 14 residues. Trimming took 3 bases from V and 1 from J; bases not matched to a gene: 1. Germline CDR1 is SGHRS and CDR2 is YFSETQ. CDR3 in amino acids: CASSWDSSYNEQFF. The DNA for the CDR3 is TGCGCCAGCAGCTGGGACAGTTCCTACAATGAGCAGTTCTTC.

The chain links TRBV28 to TRBJ1-6, with 9 bases fitting TRBD1. Unmatched junction bases numbered 11, after V lost 5 bases and J lost 15 bases. This CDR3 contains 14 residues. Germline CDR1 and CDR2: MDHEN and SYDVKM. CDR3 amino acids: CASSAAGTGILLHF. CDR3 DNA sequence: TGTGCCAGCAGTGCGGCCGGGACAGGGATTCTCCTCCACTTT.

This clonotype was observed at least ten times. CDR3 protein: CASSLDWQNYGYTF. The CDR3 region has the DNA TGTGCCAGCAGCTTAGACTGGCAGAACTATGGCTACACCTTC. The chain carries TRBV7-2 and TRBJ1-2; D gene ambiguous. With 1 base removed from V and 2 bases from J, the gap between germline ends came to 8 bases. The CDR3 loop spans 14 amino acids. The germline gives CDR1 SGHTA, CDR2 FQGNSA.

The V gene is TRBV5-1, the J gene TRBJ2-7; D gene ambiguous. V lost 3 bases, J lost 4 bases, and 11 bases lay in between. Germline CDR1 is SGHRS and CDR2 is YFSETQ. CDR3 length: 13 residues. CDR3 sequence reads: CASSSNDQYEQYF. CDR3 bases: TGCGCCAGCAGCTCCAATGACCAATACGAGCAGTACTTC.

CDR3 in amino acids: CATSKEREGGEKLFF. CDR3 in DNA: TGTGCCACCTCGAAGGAACGGGAGGGGGGTGAAAAACTGTTTTTT. This chain uses TRBV27 with TRBJ1-4; the D gene is possibly TRBD1 (6 bases). The CDR3 totals 15 residues. The germline gives CDR1 MNHEY, CDR2 SMNVEV (reference sequence). The V gene lost 10 bases and the J gene lost 7 bases, with 22 bases spanning the gap.

This chain uses TRBV6-2 or TRBV6-3 with TRBJ1-5; no definite D call. CDR1 and CDR2 (germline): MNHEY, SVGEGT. CDR3 length: 14 amino acids. With 10 bases removed from V and 3 bases from J, the gap between germline ends came to 16 bases. DNA for the CDR3: TGTGCCACGCAAATAGCTCCAGACAATCAGCCCCAGCATTTT. As protein: CATQIAPDNQPQHF.

The chain employs TRBV6-2 or TRBV6-3 and TRBJ1-5, with no clear D. The V gene's germline CDR1 is MNHEY and CDR2 SVGEGT. V shed 0 bases and J shed 7 bases, with 13 bases lying between them. The CDR3 is 15 amino acids. The CDR3 DNA reads as TGTGCCAGCAGTTACTCGACCGAGGTTCAACAGCCCCAGCATTTT. As protein: CASSYSTEVQQPQHF.

This clonotype has just a few counts. V and J are TRBV6-1 and TRBJ1-1; D is possibly TRBD1 (6 bases). The V and J ends lost 6 bases and 7 bases respectively, with 21 bases between them. The CDR3 is made up of 15 amino acids. Germline-derived CDR1 and CDR2 are MNHNS and SASEGT. The chain's CDR3 is CASRETGNQRREAFF. CDR3 bases: TGTGCCAGCAGGGAAACAGGGAACCAACGACGTGAAGCTTTCTTT.

The V gene is TRBV5-1, the J gene TRBJ2-7; TRBD2 might be the D (6 bases). V lost 0 bases and J 2 bases, leaving 12 bases between the germline ends. The CDR3 runs to 15 residues. In germline, CDR1 is SGHRS, CDR2 YFSETQ. The CDR3 loop is CASSLVVGGAYEQYF. The CDR3 region has the DNA TGCGCCAGCAGCTTGGTAGTCGGAGGGGCCTACGAGCAGTACTTC. Complete variable domain (other parts from reference TRBV5-1 and TRBJ2-7): KAGVTQTPRYLIKTRGQQVTLSCSPISGHRSVSWYQQTPGQGLQFLFEYFSETQRNKGNFPGRFSGRQFSNSRSEMNVSTLELGDSALYLCASSLVVGGAYEQYFGPGTRLTVT.

This clonotype showed up many times. The rearrangement joins TRBV7-2 to TRBJ2-7; D tentatively reads TRBD1 or TRBD2 (6 bases each). The ends were cut back, 1 base at V and 4 bases at J, with 14 bases in the middle. Per the germline V gene, CDR1 is SGHTA and CDR2 is FQGNSA. CDR3 length: 15 amino acids. CDR3 coding DNA: TGTGCCAGCAGCTTAGGGAGGGGGAAAGGTTACGAGCAGTACTTC. Its translation is CASSLGRGKGYEQYF. Full variable domain (outside the CDR3, taken from reference TRBV7-2 and TRBJ2-7): GAGVSQSPSNKVTEKGKDVELRCDPISGHTALYWYRQSLGQGLEFLIYFQGNSAPDKSGLPSDRFSAERTGGSVSTLTIQRTQQEDSAVYLCASSLGRGKGYEQYFGPGTRLTVT.

This sequence joins TRBV7-6 and TRBJ1-5; no definite D call. The V gene's germline CDR1 is SGHVS and CDR2 FNYEAQ. The CDR3 has 13 amino acids. The V and J ends lost 5 bases and 3 bases respectively, with 8 bases between them. The CDR3 bases are TGTGCCAGCAGCCCGGAACCCAATCAGCCCCAGCATTTT. Protein: CASSPEPNQPQHF.

This clonotype was seen at least ten times. The chain joins TRBV6-1 to TRBJ2-2; 9 bases align to TRBD1. Germline V gene lookup returns CDR1 MNHNS and CDR2 SASEGT. V shed 4 bases and J 5 bases; nucleotides not matched to a gene: 5. The CDR3 contains 15 residues. DNA of the CDR3: TGTGCCAGCAGTGTCGGGACAGGGCGAACCGGGGAGCTGTTTTTT. Translated: CASSVGTGRTGELFF.

This chain connects TRBV7-8 to TRBJ1-1; 7 nucleotides agree with TRBD1. With V trimmed by 5 bases and J by 0 bases, 12 bases remained unmatched. The CDR3 is made up of 17 amino acids. Germline CDR1 reads SGHVS; CDR2 reads FQNEAQ. The CDR3 DNA reads as TGTGCCAGCAGCCGATCAACAGATACAGGGGTGAACACTGAAGCTTTCTTT. Its translation is CASSRSTDTGVNTEAFF.

The chain employs TRBV28 and TRBJ1-5; D may be TRBD1 (5 bases). This CDR3 region has 13 residues. CDR1 is MDHEN, CDR2 SYDVKM, per germline. Trimming shortened V by 7 bases and J by 6 bases, and 13 bases separated the two germline ends. CDR3 region: CASTGGGSQPQHF. The CDR3 DNA reads TGTGCCAGCACTGGGGGTGGGAGTCAGCCCCAGCATTTT.

The chain uses TRBV28 and TRBJ2-1; 10 nucleotides line up with TRBD1. Looked up from germline, CDR1 is MDHEN and CDR2 is SYDVKM. The CDR3 runs 15 residues. V gave up 8 bases and J gave up 6 bases; unmatched junction bases: 10. CDR3 nucleotide sequence: TGTGCCAGCCGGACCGGGACAGGGGCCGGCAATGAGCAGTTCTTC. Amino acid sequence: CASRTGTGAGNEQFF. Using reference TRBV28 and TRBJ2-1 for the parts outside the CDR3, the full variable domain is DVKVTQSSRYLVKRTGEKVFLECVQDMDHENMFWYRQDPGLGLRLIYFSYDVKMKEKGDIPEGYSVSREKKERFSLILESASTNQTSMYLCASRTGTGAGNEQFFGPGTRLTVL.

The V and J genes are TRBV6-1 and TRBJ1-2, with D uncertain. V dropped 3 bases and J dropped 2 bases, with 10 bases sitting between them. This CDR3 region has 14 residues. Germline V lookup: CDR1 MNHNS, CDR2 SASEGT. The CDR3 spells CASSESLENYGYTF. DNA of the CDR3: TGTGCCAGCAGTGAGTCACTGGAGAACTATGGCTACACCTTC.

In this sample, this clonotype turned up once. V usage is TRBV5-1 and J usage is TRBJ1-2, with D unclear. The CDR3 extends over 13 amino acids. Germline CDR1 and CDR2: SGHRS and YFSETQ. V was clipped by 4 bases and J by 7 bases, with 14 bases between them. The CDR3 bases are TGCGCCAGCAGCCCACCCCATGCCGGTGGCTACACCTTC. Its translation is CASSPPHAGGYTF.

This clonotype was detected many times. The chain links TRBV7-9 to TRBJ2-7, with D unresolved. Between the trimmed V and J ends, which lost 2 bases and 3 bases, there was a span of 14 bases. Germline V lookup: CDR1 SEHNR, CDR2 FQNEAQ (reference sequence). The CDR3 consists of 15 residues. The CDR3 DNA sequence: TGTGCCAGCAGCTTAACGCTAGGACCAGTCTACGAGCAGTACTTC. Encoded protein: CASSLTLGPVYEQYF. The entire variable domain, with the rest obtained from reference TRBV7-9 and TRBJ2-7, is as follows: DTGVSQNPRHKITKRGQNVTFRCDPISEHNRLYWYRQTLGQGPEFLTYFQNEAQLEKSRLLSDRFSAERPKGSFSTLEIQRTEQGDSAMYLCASSLTLGPVYEQYFGPGTRLTVT.

This clonotype was recorded at least ten times. The rearrangement uses TRBV12-3 or TRBV12-4 and TRBJ1-2, with TRBD1 matching over 9 bases. The CDR3 has 13 amino acids. With 5 bases clipped from V and 7 bases from J, the junction kept 5 bases outside the gene matches. The CDR3 nucleotides read TGTGCCAGCAGTGCGGGACAGGGTCTTGGCTACACCTTC. Translating gives CASSAGQGLGYTF.

The chain couples TRBV20-1 to TRBJ2-5, with 14 bases lining up with TRBD2. The ends lost 4 bases at V and 4 bases at J; junction bases unmatched: 5. The CDR3 covers 15 residues. Per the germline V gene, CDR1 is DFQATT and CDR2 is SNEGSKA (reference sequence). The CDR3 DNA reads TGCAGTGCTAAGAGACTAGCGGGGGGGCCAGAGACCCAGTACTTC. Its protein product is CSAKRLAGGPETQYF.

The V gene is TRBV7-9, the J gene TRBJ1-3; the D is unclear. The V end was cut by 1 base, the J end by 4 bases, with 17 bases between. The germline V gene encodes CDR1 SEHNR and CDR2 FQNEAQ (reference sequence). This CDR3 is 17 amino acids long. The DNA of the CDR3 is TGTGCCAGCAGCTTAGGACTCCTGGCGTCAGCAGGAAACACCATATATTTT. Translated: CASSLGLLASAGNTIYF. The whole variable domain, remainder taken from reference TRBV7-9 and TRBJ1-3, is DTGVSQNPRHKITKRGQNVTFRCDPISEHNRLYWYRQTLGQGPEFLTYFQNEAQLEKSRLLSDRFSAERPKGSFSTLEIQRTEQGDSAMYLCASSLGLLASAGNTIYFGEGSWLTVV.

V usage is TRBV7-2 and J usage is TRBJ2-7, with D perhaps matching TRBD2 (5 bases). Trimming cost V 2 bases and J 1 base, with 12 bases left between them. The length of the CDR3 is 15 residues. Looked up from germline, CDR1 is SGHTA and CDR2 is FQGNSA. The CDR3 sequence: CASSLRPGGSYEQYF. CDR3 nucleotides: TGTGCCAGCAGCTTACGGCCCGGCGGGTCCTACGAGCAGTACTTC.

V and J are TRBV7-3 and TRBJ1-5; a possible D gene is TRBD1 (5 bases). Germline CDR1 SGHTA, CDR2 FQGTGA. Trimming shortened V by 5 bases and J by 6 bases, and 11 bases separated the two germline ends. The CDR3 is 13 amino acids. In DNA, the CDR3 is TGTGCCAGCAGCCCAGCGCAGGGTCAGCCCCAGCATTTT. Translating it yields CASSPAQGQPQHF.

Notes on this clonotype: Possible read error: a much larger clone is one base away. DNA for the CDR3: TGTGCCAGCATCTTTGGGACTCAGCGGGGCACCGGGGAGCTGTTTTTT. It codes for CASIFGTQRGTGELFF. The chain links TRBV7-9 to TRBJ2-2; TRBD2 agrees at 7 bases. The V and J ends lost 7 bases and 4 bases, in that order; junction bases with no gene match: 12. Germline V lookup: CDR1 SEHNR, CDR2 FQNEAQ (reference sequence). This CDR3 has 16 amino acids.

The chain joins TRBV6-6 to TRBJ2-7; D is perhaps TRBD1 or TRBD2 (6 bases each). Germline V gene sequence: CDR1 MNHNY, CDR2 SVGAGI (reference sequence). Between the trimmed V and J ends, which lost 6 bases and 0 bases, there was a span of 18 bases. The length of the CDR3 is 16 residues. CDR3 sequence reads: CASSEHTRDNSYEQYF. CDR3 sequence (DNA): TGTGCCAGCAGCGAACATACGCGGGACAACTCCTACGAGCAGTACTTC.

This clonotype was counted a few times. This chain joins TRBV12-3 or TRBV12-4 and TRBJ1-5; no clear D. CDR3 length: 13 residues. V was clipped by 5 bases and J by 6 bases, with 11 bases between them. CDR3 DNA: TGTGCCAGCAGTCCTGCCCGGGGTCAGCCCCAGCATTTT. This gives the protein CASSPARGQPQHF.

This clonotype has more than one count but fewer than ten. The V call is TRBV7-8, the J call TRBJ1-6, with D maybe TRBD1 (5 bases). The CDR3 length is 16 residues. The germline V gene encodes CDR1 SGHVS and CDR2 FQNEAQ. The V and J ends lost 5 bases and 4 bases respectively, with 15 bases between them. CDR3 loop: CASSVTGTSYNSPLHF. CDR3 DNA: TGTGCCAGCAGCGTAACCGGGACTAGTTATAATTCACCCCTCCACTTT. The complete variable domain, with remaining parts taken from reference TRBV7-8 and TRBJ1-6, reads GAGVSQSPRYKVAKRGQDVALRCDPISGHVSLFWYQQALGQGPEFLTYFQNEAQLDKSGLPSDRFFAERPEGSVSTLKIQRTQQEDSAVYLCASSVTGTSYNSPLHFGNGTRLTVT.